The sequence of this T cell receptor (beta chain) was determined in a study of response to subunit inactivated influenza vaccine. Each CDR3 protein is one row after TCRdb ran MiXCR on the RT-PCR reads. Of over 750,000 distinct CDR3 sequences in the sample, over 20% were seen once. As concerns this clonotype: Its target is unknown.

Trimming stripped 0 bases from V and 9 bases from J, with 18 bases between. From germline, CDR1 is LGHNA and CDR2 YNFKEQ. The length of the CDR3 is 16 residues. Whole-study findings and limits: That few new T cells are recruited by each seasonal influenza vaccination was the authors' suggestion.

The V gene is TRBV4-2, the J gene TRBJ2-1; no definite D call. Sample: PBMCs from blood, taken approximately 5 days after vaccination. This TCR came from a man aged 50 or older who received an inactivated influenza vaccine. Written as DNA, the CDR3 is TGTGCCAGCAGCCAAGAAGTCTGGGCTAGATCCGCTGAGCAGTTCTTC. Translation gives CASSQEVWARSAEQFF.